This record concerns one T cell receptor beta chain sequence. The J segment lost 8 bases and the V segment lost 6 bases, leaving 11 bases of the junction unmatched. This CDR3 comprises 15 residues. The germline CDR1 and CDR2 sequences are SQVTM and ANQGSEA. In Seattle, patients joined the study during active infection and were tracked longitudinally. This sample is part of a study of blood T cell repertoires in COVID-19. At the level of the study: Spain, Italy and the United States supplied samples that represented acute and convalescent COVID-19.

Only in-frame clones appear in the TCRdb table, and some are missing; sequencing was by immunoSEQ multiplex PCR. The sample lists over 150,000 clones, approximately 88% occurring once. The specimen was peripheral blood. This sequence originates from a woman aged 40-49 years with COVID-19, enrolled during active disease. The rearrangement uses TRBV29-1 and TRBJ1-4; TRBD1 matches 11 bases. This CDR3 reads CSVISWGQGDEKLFF. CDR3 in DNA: TGCAGCGTCATCAGTTGGGGACAGGGGGACGAAAAACTGTTTTTT.